This TCR beta chain comes out of a study of tumor-infiltrating lymphocytes in primary liver carcinoma. As for the study in general: Subjects consisted of male and female patients aged 30 to 69 years.

Co-extracting RNA and DNA was done with 20-30 mg of unsorted bulk tissue as input. A primer matching the constant region was used to make TCR beta cDNA from approximately 520 ng of total RNA. TCR beta libraries came from three nested multiplex PCR rounds using slightly modified ARM-PCR. PCR rounds one and two used TRBV1-TRBV30 forward primers with a C-beta reverse primer for 10 cycles each. TCRdb re-analysed the multiplex PCR reads in MiXCR, keeping a single row per CDR3 protein. The data show roughly 36,000 distinct CDR3 sequences, 75% seen once. This clonotype was observed a handful of times. CDR1 and CDR2 (germline): SGHTA, FQGTGA. V trimming: 6 bases; J trimming: 2 bases; junction bases outside the gene matches: 7. The CDR3 extends over 15 amino acids.

Sequenced sample: tumor-adjacent normal liver tissue. The chain couples TRBV7-3 to TRBJ2-3; the match to TRBD2 covers 8 bases. The receptor was derived from a man aged 40-49 years with primary liver carcinoma and hepatitis B virus infection. CDR3 bases: TGTGCCAGCAGTCCAAGGACTAGCCTCACAGATACGCAGTATTTT. It specifies CASSPRTSLTDTQYF.